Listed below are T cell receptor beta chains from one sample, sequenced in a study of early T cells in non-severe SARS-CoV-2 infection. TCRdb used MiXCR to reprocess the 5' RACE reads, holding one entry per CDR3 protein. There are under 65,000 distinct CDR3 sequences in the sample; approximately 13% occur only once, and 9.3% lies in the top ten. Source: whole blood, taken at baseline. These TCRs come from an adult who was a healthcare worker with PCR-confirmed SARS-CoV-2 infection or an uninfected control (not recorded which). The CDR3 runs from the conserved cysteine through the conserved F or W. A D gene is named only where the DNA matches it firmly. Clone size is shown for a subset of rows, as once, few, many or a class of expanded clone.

TGTGCCAGCAGTGAGATCGGGGAGCTGTTTTTT,CASSEIGELFF,few,TRBV2,TRBJ2-2,.
TGTGCCAGCAGCCTACCACAGGGGCTGAATTCACCCCTCCACTTT,CASSLPQGLNSPLHF,.,TRBV5-4,TRBJ1-6,TRBD1
TGTGCCAGCAGCTTGGTCCCGGGGGCCGACGAGCAGTACTTC,CASSLVPGADEQYF,.,TRBV5-4,TRBJ2-7,.
TGCGCCAGCAGCTGGTACTTCGGGTCGAACACCGGGGAGCTGTTTTTT,CASSWYFGSNTGELFF,.,TRBV5-1,TRBJ2-2,.
TGTGCCACCAGTGCCATCGTGGCAGGGACGGCCGGGGAGCTGTTTTTT,CATSAIVAGTAGELFF,.,TRBV24-1,TRBJ2-2,.
TGTGCCAGCAGTGAAGCGGGGGGTTTGGGCAATCAGCCCCAGCATTTT,CASSEAGGLGNQPQHF,.,TRBV2,TRBJ1-5,.
TGTGCCAGCAGCCAGCAGGGGAGTCGTGGCTACACCTTC,CASSQQGSRGYTF,few,TRBV3-1,TRBJ1-2,.
TGTGCCAGCAGCTTACAGGACTATAACACAGATACGCAGTATTTT,CASSLQDYNTDTQYF,.,TRBV11-1,TRBJ2-3,.
TGTGCCAGCAGCTTACAGGACAGGGGGGCAATTGGAAACACCATATATTTT,CASSLQDRGAIGNTIYF,.,TRBV5-5,TRBJ1-3,TRBD1
TGTGCCAGCTCACCACGTGGGGGATTGAACACTGAAGCTTTCTTT,CASSPRGGLNTEAFF,few,TRBV18,TRBJ1-1,.
TGCGCCAGCAGCCAAGATATGTTTCAGCCCCAGCATTTT,CASSQDMFQPQHF,.,TRBV4-1,TRBJ1-5,.
TGCAGCGTTGGGGGACCAATTCAGGACGGTTTGAACACTGAAGCTTTCTTT,CSVGGPIQDGLNTEAFF,.,TRBV29-1,TRBJ1-1,.
TGTGCCAGCAGCCCCAGCGGGAGTCCCTACAATGAGCAGTTCTTC,CASSPSGSPYNEQFF,few,TRBV28,TRBJ2-1,TRBD2
TGTGCCAGCAGCTTGCCGGGTTCCTCTGGAAACACCATATATTTT,CASSLPGSSGNTIYF,many,TRBV5-4,TRBJ1-3,.
TGCAGCTCTTTCTCAGGGAACACTGAAGCTTTCTTT,CSSFSGNTEAFF,.,TRBV29-1,TRBJ1-1,.
TGTGCCAGCAGTGAATACGGGAGGGCCAAATCCTACAATGAGCAGTTCTTC,CASSEYGRAKSYNEQFF,few,TRBV6-1,TRBJ2-1,TRBD2
TGCAGTGCTACGGGACAGGGGGTTAAGACAGATACGCAGTATTTT,CSATGQGVKTDTQYF,.,TRBV20-1,TRBJ2-3,TRBD1
TGCAGCGCGGGACAGGATTCCTACGAGCAGTACTTC,CSAGQDSYEQYF,.,TRBV29-1,TRBJ2-7,TRBD1
TGCGCCAGCAGCCCCCCTTCCCCAGATACGCAGTATTTT,CASSPPSPDTQYF,.,TRBV5-1,TRBJ2-3,.
TGTGCCAGCAGCCCCAGAGAGACGGGCCGGAACATTCAGTACTTC,CASSPRETGRNIQYF,few,TRBV7-9,TRBJ2-4,.
TGTGCCAGCAGCCCACTGGGCGGGAGGGCCTATGAGCAGTTCTTC,CASSPLGGRAYEQFF,many,TRBV7-9,TRBJ2-1,TRBD2
TGTGCCAGCAGCCACGAACATTCCCCCACAGATACGCAGTATTTT,CASSHEHSPTDTQYF,many,TRBV2,TRBJ2-3,.
TGTGCCAGCAGTTGGGCAGGGGGCAATCAGCCCCAGCATTTT,CASSWAGGNQPQHF,.,TRBV6-2/TRBV6-3,TRBJ1-5,.
TGCGCCAGCAGCTACACAGGTGCCGCAACTAATGAAAAACTGTTTTTT,CASSYTGAATNEKLFF,.,TRBV5-1,TRBJ1-4,.
TGCAGTACTAAGGGTACCAAAAACATTCAGTACTTC,CSTKGTKNIQYF,few,TRBV29-1,TRBJ2-4,.
TGTGCCAGCAGCCCACAAACCGGTTTCTCCTACGAGCAGTACTTC,CASSPQTGFSYEQYF,few,TRBV7-2,TRBJ2-7,.
TGCGCCAGCAGCCCGGCAGGAAACTATGGCTACACCTTC,CASSPAGNYGYTF,.,TRBV4-1,TRBJ1-2,.
TGTGCCAGCAGCCCCGGCAGAGCGGCCCGAGATACGCAGTATTTT,CASSPGRAARDTQYF,.,TRBV7-6,TRBJ2-3,.
TGTGCCAGCAGCCTGGACAGGGGGATCTACAATGAGCAGTTCTTC,CASSLDRGIYNEQFF,many,TRBV3-1,TRBJ2-1,TRBD1
TGTGCCAGCAGCTTAACCCTAGCGGATACGCAGTATTTT,CASSLTLADTQYF,many,TRBV7-3,TRBJ2-3,.
TGTGCCAGCAGCCAGGGCAGGGGGCCAACTGAAGCTTTCTTT,CASSQGRGPTEAFF,few,TRBV3-1,TRBJ1-1,TRBD1
TGTGCCAGCAGCCCGCGGGGGACCTTTAATGAAAAACTGTTTTTT,CASSPRGTFNEKLFF,.,TRBV11-2,TRBJ1-4,.
TGTGCCAGCAGCCCCAAGAGGGAGCGGAGCACAGATACGCAGTATTTT,CASSPKRERSTDTQYF,few,TRBV12-3/TRBV12-4,TRBJ2-3,.
TGTGCCAGCAGCGTAGCTGACAGTTATGGCTACACCTTC,CASSVADSYGYTF,few,TRBV9,TRBJ1-2,.
TGTGCCAGCAGTTTCTTATACGAGCAGTACTTC,CASSFLYEQYF,few,TRBV6-5,TRBJ2-7,.
TGTGCCAGCAGCTCCCGGGACACCTACGAGCAGTACTTC,CASSSRDTYEQYF,many,TRBV7-9,TRBJ2-7,.
TGTGCCAGCAGCCCAGGGACGGATCACTATGGCTACACCTTC,CASSPGTDHYGYTF,.,TRBV11-3,TRBJ1-2,.
TGTGCCAGCAGCTTAGCTGGACTAGCGGGGGGGAGCACAGATACGCAGTATTTT,CASSLAGLAGGSTDTQYF,.,TRBV7-2,TRBJ2-3,TRBD2
TGCAGCGTGTCCGGGACACTGAACACCGGGGAGCTGTTTTTT,CSVSGTLNTGELFF,many,TRBV29-1,TRBJ2-2,.
TGTGCCAGCACTCCGATGGATGAGCAGTTCTTC,CASTPMDEQFF,few,TRBV7-2,TRBJ2-1,.
TGTGCCAGCAGCCAAGCGAGTGGCGGGAGGGCCGGTAGAAATGAGCAGTTCTTC,CASSQASGGRAGRNEQFF,few,TRBV4-2,TRBJ2-1,TRBD2